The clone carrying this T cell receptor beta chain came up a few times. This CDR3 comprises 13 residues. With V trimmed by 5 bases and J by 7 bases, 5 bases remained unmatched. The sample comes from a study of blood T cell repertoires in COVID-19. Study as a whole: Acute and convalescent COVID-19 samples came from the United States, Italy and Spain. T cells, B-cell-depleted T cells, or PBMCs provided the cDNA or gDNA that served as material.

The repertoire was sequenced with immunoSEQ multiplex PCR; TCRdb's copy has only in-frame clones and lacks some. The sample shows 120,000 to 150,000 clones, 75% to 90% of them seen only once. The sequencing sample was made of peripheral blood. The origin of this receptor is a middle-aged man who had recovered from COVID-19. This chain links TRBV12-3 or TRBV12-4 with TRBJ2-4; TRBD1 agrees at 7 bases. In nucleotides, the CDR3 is TGTGCCAGCAGTGTCGACAGGGCGAACATTCAGTACTTC. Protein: CASSVDRANIQYF.